This T cell receptor beta chain was profiled in a study of blood T cells in healthy people across ages. General observations from the study: Researchers judged that diversity estimates from one million T cells fell short of true values. Higher diversity, along with more naive CD4+ cells, distinguished long-lived donors from aged donors.

Concerning this clonotype itself: Its target is unknown.

Germline loops: CDR1 MNHEY, CDR2 SVGEGT. Trimming cost V 6 bases and J 8 bases; bases outside gene matches: 9. The CDR3 contains 15 residues. The authors ran a second PCR of 7 to 11 cycles using a sample-barcoded 5' primer and a J-beta primer mix. TCRdb passed the 5' RACE reads through MiXCR, listing each CDR3 protein once. The sample has hundreds of thousands of distinct CDR3 sequences, around two fifths seen once. The clonotype was recovered from a man aged 80 or over in good health. The sequenced sample was blood. This chain links TRBV6-2 or TRBV6-3 with TRBJ2-1, with TRBD2 identical over 11 bases. CDR3 region: CASSSLAGGAYEQFF. The CDR3 DNA reads TGTGCCAGCAGCTCCCTAGCGGGAGGCGCGTATGAGCAGTTCTTC.